The entry below describes one TCR beta chain. This clonotype was seen more than once but under ten times. The clone's antigen remains unknown. No base quality values were provided; no much bigger clone lies one nucleotide off. A distance of 10 bases separates the germline ends of V and J, which lose 1 base and 2 bases respectively. The germline V gene gives CDR1 as KGHDR and CDR2 as SFDVKD. The cysteine opens and the phenylalanine closes a CDR3 of 16 amino acids. The entry retains the CDR3 DNA only, 48 bases that are in frame from base 1. Every donor in the study was a healthy Caucasian. Three pairs of female monozygotic twins, all aged 18 to 29 years, made up the twin cohort. The RNA used for TCR libraries was isolated from peripheral blood mononuclear cells. Library construction relied on 5' RACE. Sequenced on an Illumina HiSeq 2000. A universal primer binding site was introduced by template switching, and a unique molecular identifier was present in the final cDNA, enabling accurate counting of TCR cDNA molecules. First-strand cDNA for TCR alpha and beta chains was synthesized from specific primers in the conserved constant-segment region. Each cDNA library was double barcoded, with a SMART-Mk sample barcode plus Illumina barcodes, to control for contamination. TruSeq adapter sequences along with Illumina sample barcodes were introduced in two successive PCR steps. TCR alpha and beta cDNA libraries were sequenced on the Illumina HiSeq platform with custom primers. In the authors' own workflow: Unique molecular identifiers were extracted from raw reads with MiGEC, and CDR3 positions were determined with MiXCR. For each individual, recombination models were inferred using an EM algorithm with the repgenHMM and IGoR tools. Shared clonotypes were analyzed with the tcR package in R, and sharing was normalized by the product of cloneset sizes. Out-of-frame nonproductive sequences were analyzed to study raw recombination free of thymic and clonal selection effects. TCRdb reanalyzed the raw reads on its own, using fastp at Q25 for trimming and MiXCR for clone calling, and kept in-frame beta chains. A single entry per CDR3 protein holds the most common genes and DNA from its merged rows. For this entry, the V and J calls and clone size follow TCRdb and not the study's own pipeline. This sample comprises about 890,000 distinct CDR3 sequences, roughly 12% of them detected only once. In total, the top ten clones hold around 1.5% of the sample.

The data derive from a study of identical twins (dated by TCRdb to about 2016). For the study in its entirety: The study deep-sequenced TCR alpha and beta repertoires from monozygotic twins, unrelated adults of various ages and cord blood to test whether fetal clonotypes persist. To rule out contamination, replicate twin experiments were performed at different times with different library preparation protocols.

Points the paper makes about the study in general: Compared with coincidental sharing between unrelated individuals, out-of-frame TCR alpha sequences shared between twins showed an excess of sequences with low generation probability. Zero-insertion analyses could be partly confounded by invariant T cells such as MAIT and iNKT, although diverse VJ usage argued against such confounding for most clonotypes. Fewer insertions were carried by abundant cord blood beta clonotypes, a similar but weaker trend appeared in young adult naive repertoires, and no such trend appeared in memory repertoires. Because the same donors could not be followed over many years, the conclusions relied on cross-sectional statistical analysis. The excess sharing between twins in beta out-of-frame sequences was weaker because fewer shared sequences reduced the signal-to-noise ratio. Out-of-frame TCR alpha sharing in monozygotic twins was systematically underestimated by recombination models, whereas sharing between unrelated individuals was in agreement with the recombination models.

The same specimen was also included in a second study, on yellow fever vaccine responses in identical twins. As the second paper documents: The T cell response to vaccination in identical twins was reported by the authors to appear partly convergent and partly personalized. In the study, vaccine-responding T cell clones were precisely tracked in identical twins.

The sample consisted of PBMCs. This chain joins TRBV24-1 to TRBJ2-2; TRBD1 is perhaps the D gene, given 5 matching bases. The source of this sequence is a woman aged 18-29 years in good health. The nucleotide sequence reads TGTGCCACCAGTGATTTCTGGGGCACCAACACCGGGGAGCTGTTTTTT. This gives the protein CATSDFWGTNTGELFF.